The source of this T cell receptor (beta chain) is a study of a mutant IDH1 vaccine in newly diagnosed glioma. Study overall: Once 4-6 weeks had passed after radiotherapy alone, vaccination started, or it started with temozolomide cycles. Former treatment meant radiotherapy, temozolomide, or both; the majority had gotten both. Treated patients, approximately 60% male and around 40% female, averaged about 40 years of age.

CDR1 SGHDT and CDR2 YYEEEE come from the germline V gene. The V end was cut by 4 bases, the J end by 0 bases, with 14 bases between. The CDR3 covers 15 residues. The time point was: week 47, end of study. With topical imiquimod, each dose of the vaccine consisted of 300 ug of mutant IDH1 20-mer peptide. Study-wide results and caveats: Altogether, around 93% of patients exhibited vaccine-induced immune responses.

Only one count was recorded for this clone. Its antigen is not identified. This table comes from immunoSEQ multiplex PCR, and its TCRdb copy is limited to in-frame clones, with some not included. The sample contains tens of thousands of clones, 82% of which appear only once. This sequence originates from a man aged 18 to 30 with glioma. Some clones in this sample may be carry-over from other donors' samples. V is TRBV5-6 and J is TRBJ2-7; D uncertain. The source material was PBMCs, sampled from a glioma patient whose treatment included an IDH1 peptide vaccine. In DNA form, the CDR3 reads TGTGCCAGCAGCCGTCGACACCTAAGCTCCTACGAGCAGTACTTC. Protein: CASSRRHLSSYEQYF.